A selection of T cell receptor beta chains follows, all from one sample in a study of post-analysis software for immune sequencing data. TCRdb reprocessed the PCR reads with MiXCR, giving one entry per CDR3 protein. The table shows about 770,000 distinct CDR3 sequences, with roughly 50% occurring only once. Sequencing was done on a sample of blood. These receptors were collected from a girl between 10 and 17 years old with multiple sclerosis. CDR3s include the opening cysteine and the closing phenylalanine or tryptophan. D genes are given only for firm matches. For some rows the clone size is stated as once, few or many, or as a class when expanded; others skip it.

d_gene	j_gene	abundance	len	v_gene	CDR3aa	CDR3nt
-	TRBJ2-7	-	14	TRBV7-8	CASSLGPGTYEQYF	TGTGCCAGCAGCTTAGGCCCGGGGACCTACGAGCAGTACTTC
TRBD1	TRBJ1-1	-	14	TRBV7-2	CASGAPDRAVEAFF	TGTGCCAGCGGGGCCCCCGACAGGGCCGTTGAAGCTTTCTTT
-	TRBJ2-5	-	12	TRBV7-9	CASTRGNNEQYF	TGCGCCAGCACCCGCGGAAACAATGAGCAGTACTTC
-	TRBJ2-1	once	14	TRBV19	CASKVRSSYNEQFF	TGTGCCAGTAAGGTCAGAAGCTCCTACAATGAGCAGTTCTTC
TRBD2	TRBJ2-7	few	14	TRBV10-3	CAIMGRAGADEQYF	TGTGCCATCATGGGGAGGGCGGGAGCGGACGAGCAGTACTTC
TRBD1	TRBJ1-5	few	19	TRBV6-1	CASSEETWTGGNGNQPQHF	TGTGCCAGCAGTGAAGAAACCTGGACAGGGGGGAATGGCAATCAGCCCCAGCATTTT
-	TRBJ2-3	many	13	TRBV7-3	CASSFSRGNTQYF	TGTGCCAGCAGCTTTTCTAGGGGGAATACGCAGTATTTT
TRBD1	TRBJ1-2	-	13	TRBV15	CATTRQGDYGYTF	TGTGCCACGACCCGACAGGGAGACTATGGCTACACCTTC
-	TRBJ2-1	-	15	TRBV3-1	CASSVTSSSYNEQFF	TGTGCCAGCAGCGTCACTTCCAGCTCCTACAATGAGCAGTTCTTC
-	TRBJ2-5	few	15	TRBV7-2	CASSCTIAAQETQYF	TGTGCCAGCAGCTGCACTATAGCGGCACAAGAGACCCAGTACTTC
TRBD1	TRBJ2-7	-	16	TRBV12-3/TRBV12-4	CASSYQGQSYAYEQYF	TGTGCCAGCAGTTACCAGGGACAGAGTTATGCCTACGAGCAGTACTTC
TRBD1	TRBJ2-7	-	15	TRBV13	CASNSGGSTSYEQYF	TGTGCCAGCAACTCAGGGGGTTCGACTTCCTACGAGCAGTACTTC
-	TRBJ2-5	few	15	TRBV15	CATSRGGQYVETQYF	TGTGCCACCAGCAGAGGTGGACAGTATGTGGAGACCCAGTACTTC
TRBD1	TRBJ2-7	few	16	TRBV7-8	CASSCRDRGSSYEQYF	TGTGCCAGCAGCTGCCGGGACAGGGGAAGCTCCTACGAGCAGTACTTC
-	TRBJ2-1	-	15	TRBV10-3	CAISAETGRSNEQFF	TGTGCCATCAGTGCGGAGACAGGGAGGTCAAATGAGCAGTTCTTC
-	TRBJ1-3	-	17	TRBV6-1	CASSRSDGGGPGNTIYF	TGTGCCAGCAGTAGGAGCGACGGCGGGGGGCCTGGAAACACCATATATTTT
-	TRBJ2-7	-	12	TRBV24-1	CATSETGYEQYF	TGTGCCACCAGTGAAACAGGCTACGAGCAGTACTTC
-	TRBJ2-1	-	16	TRBV4-1	CASTGGLGEIHNEQFF	TGCGCCAGCACAGGGGGGTTGGGGGAGATACACAATGAGCAGTTCTTC
TRBD2	TRBJ2-3	-	18	TRBV20-1	CSARGGGTSGVSTDTQYF	TGCAGTGCTAGAGGAGGAGGGACTAGCGGGGTTAGCACAGATACGCAGTATTTT
-	TRBJ2-1	once	13	TRBV25-1	CASQTGLYNEQFF	TGTGCCAGCCAGACCGGGCTATACAATGAGCAGTTCTTC
-	TRBJ1-2	-	17	TRBV9	CASSGGEIRTANYGYTF	TGTGCCAGCAGCGGGGGAGAGATACGGACCGCTAACTATGGCTACACCTTC
-	TRBJ1-2	-	12	TRBV29-1	CSVEDAGRLYTF	TGCAGCGTTGAAGATGCGGGACGGCTCTACACCTTC
TRBD2	TRBJ2-1	few	16	TRBV10-3	CAISESGTSGSNEQFF	TGTGCCATCAGTGAGTCAGGGACTAGCGGGAGCAATGAGCAGTTCTTC
-	TRBJ2-1	-	17	TRBV21-1	CASSKAQREGRVDEQFF	TGTGCCAGCAGCAAAGCGCAGCGGGAGGGCCGAGTAGATGAGCAGTTCTTC
-	TRBJ2-5	-	15	TRBV7-9	CASSSLGLSQETQYF	TGTGCCAGCAGCTCACTTGGGCTCTCTCAAGAGACCCAGTACTTC
TRBD2	TRBJ2-6	few	21	TRBV7-3	CASPAGLAGGRPHSGANVLTF	TGTGCCAGTCCAGCGGGACTAGCGGGAGGACGGCCCCACTCTGGGGCCAACGTCCTGACTTTC
TRBD2	TRBJ2-1	-	14	TRBV27	CASSPSGVRNEQFF	TGTGCCAGCAGTCCTAGCGGGGTGAGGAATGAGCAGTTCTTC
TRBD1	TRBJ2-1	-	15	TRBV3-1	CASSRPGTGFDEQFF	TGTGCCAGCAGCCGCCCCGGGACAGGGTTTGATGAGCAGTTCTTC
TRBD2	TRBJ2-4	few	15	TRBV7-8	CASSSSGRAKNIQYF	TGTGCCAGCAGCTCTAGCGGGAGAGCCAAAAACATTCAGTACTTC
-	TRBJ2-7	-	14	TRBV4-3	CASSQDPSSREQYF	TGCGCCAGCAGCCAAGATCCTAGCAGCCGCGAGCAGTACTTC
-	TRBJ1-2	few	13	TRBV12-3/TRBV12-4	CASSLPGTDGYTF	TGTGCCAGCAGTTTACCAGGGACGGATGGCTACACCTTC
-	TRBJ1-1	few	15	TRBV5-6	CASSLGYGNPTEAFF	TGTGCCAGCAGCTTGGGGTACGGAAATCCCACTGAAGCTTTCTTT
TRBD1	TRBJ1-2	-	13	TRBV2	CASRPPGGGTYTF	TGTGCCAGCAGGCCACCAGGGGGAGGGACCTACACCTTC
-	TRBJ1-1	few	13	TRBV6-4	CASSVEVNTEAFF	TGTGCCAGCAGTGTGGAGGTGAACACTGAAGCTTTCTTT
-	TRBJ1-4	few	11	TRBV7-9	CASSIGPGLFF	TGTGCCAGCAGCATAGGTCCGGGACTGTTTTTT
-	TRBJ1-2	-	14	TRBV29-1	CSVEDQRGAPGYTF	TGCAGCGTTGAAGATCAGCGGGGGGCGCCCGGCTACACCTTC
-	TRBJ2-7	-	13	TRBV11-2	CASSSGTRHEQYF	TGTGCCAGCAGCTCTGGGACTCGGCACGAGCAGTACTTC
-	TRBJ1-5	-	15	TRBV28	CASSPPGYSNQPQHF	TGTGCCAGCAGTCCCCCGGGGTATAGCAATCAGCCCCAGCATTTT
-	TRBJ2-4	many	13	TRBV6-5	CASSTAGRNIQYF	TGTGCCAGCAGTACGGCAGGGAGGAACATTCAGTACTTC
-	TRBJ2-4	few	12	TRBV20-1	CSARDGVNIQYF	TGCAGTGCTAGAGATGGTGTCAACATTCAGTACTTC
-	TRBJ2-5	few	16	TRBV4-1	CASSQEVRSSQETQYF	TGCGCCAGCAGCCAAGAGGTGAGGTCTTCCCAAGAGACCCAGTACTTC
-	TRBJ2-1	-	15	TRBV3-1	CASRLSLGSGFEQFF	TGTGCCAGCAGGCTCTCGTTGGGGAGCGGGTTCGAGCAGTTCTTC
-	TRBJ2-1	-	17	TRBV4-1	CASSQDLAESSYNEQFF	TGCGCCAGCAGCCAAGATCTGGCAGAGAGCTCCTACAATGAGCAGTTCTTC
TRBD1	TRBJ1-6	-	18	TRBV7-9	CASSRDRGFGSYNSPLHF	TGTGCCAGCAGCCGGGACAGGGGGTTCGGGTCCTATAATTCACCCCTCCACTTT
-	TRBJ2-7	-	15	TRBV28	CASSLPSQTHYEQYF	TGTGCCAGCAGTTTACCCAGTCAAACTCACTACGAGCAGTACTTC
-	TRBJ2-7	-	15	TRBV7-6	CASSSTGSSYNEQYF	TGTGCCAGCAGCTCTACAGGGAGCTCCTACAATGAGCAGTACTTC
-	TRBJ2-7	-	13	TRBV28	CASVGPSTYEQYF	TGTGCCAGCGTAGGTCCCTCCACCTACGAGCAGTACTTC
TRBD2	TRBJ2-7	-	15	TRBV5-1	CASRPGLVFTYEQYF	TGCGCCAGCAGACCCGGACTAGTATTCACTTACGAGCAGTACTTC
-	TRBJ2-5	-	14	TRBV12-3/TRBV12-4	CASSLAVAEETQYF	TGTGCCAGCAGTTTAGCGGTAGCCGAAGAGACCCAGTACTTC
-	TRBJ2-5	few	15	TRBV27	CASSSLLTYQETQYF	TGTGCCAGCAGTTCCCTTCTTACGTACCAAGAGACCCAGTACTTC
TRBD1	TRBJ2-5	-	13	TRBV27	CASSWTGVETQYF	TGTGCCAGCAGTTGGACAGGGGTAGAGACCCAGTACTTC
-	TRBJ1-2	few	12	TRBV9	CASSAGTVGYTF	TGTGCCAGCAGCGCCGGGACGGTTGGCTACACCTTC
TRBD1	TRBJ2-1	-	11	TRBV29-1	CTIATGYEQFF	TGCACAATCGCGACAGGGTATGAGCAGTTCTTC
TRBD2	TRBJ2-2	-	15	TRBV20-1	CSARGGTSDTGELFF	TGCAGTGCTAGAGGCGGGACTAGCGACACCGGGGAGCTGTTTTTT
-	TRBJ2-7	-	15	TRBV7-2	CASSYDRRRLGEQYF	TGTGCCAGCAGCTACGACAGGCGGAGACTGGGGGAGCAGTACTTC
-	TRBJ2-1	-	13	TRBV5-1	CASSLVEPGEQFF	TGCGCCAGCAGCTTGGTGGAGCCGGGCGAGCAGTTCTTC
-	TRBJ1-2	few	13	TRBV9	CASSPSRAYGYTF	TGTGCCAGCAGCCCCAGCCGCGCCTATGGCTACACCTTC
-	TRBJ1-4	few	14	TRBV30	CAWSFGTTNEKLFF	TGTGCCTGGAGTTTCGGCACAACTAATGAAAAACTGTTTTTT